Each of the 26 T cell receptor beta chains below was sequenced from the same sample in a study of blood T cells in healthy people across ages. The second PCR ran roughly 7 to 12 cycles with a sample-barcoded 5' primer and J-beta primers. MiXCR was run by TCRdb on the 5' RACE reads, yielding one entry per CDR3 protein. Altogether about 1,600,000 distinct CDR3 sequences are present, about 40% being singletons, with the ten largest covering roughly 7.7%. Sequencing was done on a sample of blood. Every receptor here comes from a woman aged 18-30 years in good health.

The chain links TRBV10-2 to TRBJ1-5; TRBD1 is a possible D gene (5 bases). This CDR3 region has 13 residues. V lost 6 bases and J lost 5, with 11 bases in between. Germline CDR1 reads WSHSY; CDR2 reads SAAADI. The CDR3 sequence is CASSAGPDQPQHF. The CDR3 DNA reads TGCGCCAGCAGCGCAGGGCCCGATCAGCCCCAGCATTTT.

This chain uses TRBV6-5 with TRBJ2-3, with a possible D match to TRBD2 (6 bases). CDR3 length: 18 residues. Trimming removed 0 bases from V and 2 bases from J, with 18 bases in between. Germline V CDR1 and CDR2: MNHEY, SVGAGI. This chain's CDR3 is CASSYSSGVAVTTDTQYF. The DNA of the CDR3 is TGTGCCAGCAGTTACTCAAGCGGAGTAGCGGTAACCACAGATACGCAGTATTTT.

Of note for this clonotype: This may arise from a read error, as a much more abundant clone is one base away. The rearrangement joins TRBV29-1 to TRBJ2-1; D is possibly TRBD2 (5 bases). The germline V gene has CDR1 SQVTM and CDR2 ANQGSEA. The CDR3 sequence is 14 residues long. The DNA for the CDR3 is TGCAGCGTTGAAGGGGCTAGCTCTCAAAATGGGCAGTTCTTC. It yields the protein CSVEGASSQNGQFF.

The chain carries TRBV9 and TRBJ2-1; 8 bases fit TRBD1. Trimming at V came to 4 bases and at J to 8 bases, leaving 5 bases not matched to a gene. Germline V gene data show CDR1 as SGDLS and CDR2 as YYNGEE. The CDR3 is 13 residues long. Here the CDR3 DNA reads TGTGCCAGCAGCCCAAGACAGGGGCATGAGCAGTTCTTC. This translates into CASSPRQGHEQFF.

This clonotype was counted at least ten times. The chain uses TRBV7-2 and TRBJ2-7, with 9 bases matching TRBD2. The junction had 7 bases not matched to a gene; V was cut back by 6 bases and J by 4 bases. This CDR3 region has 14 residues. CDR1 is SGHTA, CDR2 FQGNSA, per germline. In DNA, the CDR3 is TGTGCCAGCAGTTCGGGACTAGCTGGTTACGAGCAGTACTTC. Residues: CASSSGLAGYEQYF. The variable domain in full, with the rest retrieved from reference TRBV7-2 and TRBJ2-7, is GAGVSQSPSNKVTEKGKDVELRCDPISGHTALYWYRQSLGQGLEFLIYFQGNSAPDKSGLPSDRFSAERTGGSVSTLTIQRTQQEDSAVYLCASSSGLAGYEQYFGPGTRLTVT.

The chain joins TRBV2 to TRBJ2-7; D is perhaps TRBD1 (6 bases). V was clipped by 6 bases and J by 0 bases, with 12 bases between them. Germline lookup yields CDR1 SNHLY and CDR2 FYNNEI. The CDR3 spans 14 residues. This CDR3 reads CASRSRQDSYEQYF. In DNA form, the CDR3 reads TGTGCCAGCAGGAGCCGACAGGACTCCTACGAGCAGTACTTC.

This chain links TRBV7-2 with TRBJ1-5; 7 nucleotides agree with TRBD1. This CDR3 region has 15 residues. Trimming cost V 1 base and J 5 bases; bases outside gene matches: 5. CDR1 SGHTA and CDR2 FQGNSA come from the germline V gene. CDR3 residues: CASSLGDRGYQPQHF. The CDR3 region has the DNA TGTGCCAGCAGCTTAGGGGACAGAGGATATCAGCCCCAGCATTTT.

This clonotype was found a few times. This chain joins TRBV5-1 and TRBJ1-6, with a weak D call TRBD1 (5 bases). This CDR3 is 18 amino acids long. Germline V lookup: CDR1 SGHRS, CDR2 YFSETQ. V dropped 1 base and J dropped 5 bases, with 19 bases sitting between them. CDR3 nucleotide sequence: TGCGCCAGCAGCTTGCCCCCGGGGGATCTATTCGATAATTCACCCCTCCACTTT. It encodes CASSLPPGDLFDNSPLHF.

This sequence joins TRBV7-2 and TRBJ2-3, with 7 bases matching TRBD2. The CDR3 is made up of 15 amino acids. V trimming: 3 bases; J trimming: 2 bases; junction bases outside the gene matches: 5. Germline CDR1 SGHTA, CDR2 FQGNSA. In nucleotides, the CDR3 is TGTGCCAGCAGCTTCGCGGGGGAAATCACAGATACGCAGTATTTT. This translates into CASSFAGEITDTQYF.

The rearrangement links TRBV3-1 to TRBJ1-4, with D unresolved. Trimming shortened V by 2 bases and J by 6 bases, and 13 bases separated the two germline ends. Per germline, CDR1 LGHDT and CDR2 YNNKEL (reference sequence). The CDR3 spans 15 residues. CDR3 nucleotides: TGTGCCAGCAGCCAATTTCCAGGCGGGGATGAAAAACTGTTTTTT. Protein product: CASSQFPGGDEKLFF.

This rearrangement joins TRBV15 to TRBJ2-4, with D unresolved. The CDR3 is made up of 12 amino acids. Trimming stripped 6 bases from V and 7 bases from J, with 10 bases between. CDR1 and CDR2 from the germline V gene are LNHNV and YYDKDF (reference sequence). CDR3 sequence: CATSEGPNIQYF. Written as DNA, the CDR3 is TGTGCCACCAGTGAAGGCCCGAACATTCAGTACTTC.

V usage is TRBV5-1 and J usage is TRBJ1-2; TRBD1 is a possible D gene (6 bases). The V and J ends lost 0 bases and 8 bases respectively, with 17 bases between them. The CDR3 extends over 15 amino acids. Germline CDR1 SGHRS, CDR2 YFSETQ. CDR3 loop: CASSLAKDTTGGYTF. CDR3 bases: TGCGCCAGCAGCTTGGCCAAGGACACCACAGGGGGCTACACCTTC.

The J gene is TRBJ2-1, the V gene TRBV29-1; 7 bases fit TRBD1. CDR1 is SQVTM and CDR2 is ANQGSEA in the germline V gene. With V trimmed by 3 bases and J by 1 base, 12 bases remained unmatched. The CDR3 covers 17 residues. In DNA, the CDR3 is TGCAGCGTTGAGGGTAAAGGGGGCATAGGATCCTACAATGAGCAGTTCTTC. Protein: CSVEGKGGIGSYNEQFF.

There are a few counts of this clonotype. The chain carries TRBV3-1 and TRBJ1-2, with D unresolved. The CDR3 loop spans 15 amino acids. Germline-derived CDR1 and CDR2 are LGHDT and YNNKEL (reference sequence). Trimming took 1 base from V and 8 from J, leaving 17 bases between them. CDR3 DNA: TGTGCCAGCAGCCAAGGGACGGCCGGAAAGCAAGGCTACACCTTC. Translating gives CASSQGTAGKQGYTF.

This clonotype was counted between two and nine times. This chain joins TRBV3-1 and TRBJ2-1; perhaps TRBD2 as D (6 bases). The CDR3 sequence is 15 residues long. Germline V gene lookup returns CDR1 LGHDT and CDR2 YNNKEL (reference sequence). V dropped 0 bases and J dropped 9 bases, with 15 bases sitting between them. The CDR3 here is CASSQDLIAGLEQFF. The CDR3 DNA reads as TGTGCCAGCAGCCAAGATCTAATTGCGGGGCTTGAGCAGTTCTTC.

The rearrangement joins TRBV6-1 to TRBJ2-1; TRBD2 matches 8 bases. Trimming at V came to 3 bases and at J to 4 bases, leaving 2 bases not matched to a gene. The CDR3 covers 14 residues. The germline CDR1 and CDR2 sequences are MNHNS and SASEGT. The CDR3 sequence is CASSETSVYNEQFF. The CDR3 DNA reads TGTGCCAGCAGTGAGACTAGCGTATACAATGAGCAGTTCTTC.

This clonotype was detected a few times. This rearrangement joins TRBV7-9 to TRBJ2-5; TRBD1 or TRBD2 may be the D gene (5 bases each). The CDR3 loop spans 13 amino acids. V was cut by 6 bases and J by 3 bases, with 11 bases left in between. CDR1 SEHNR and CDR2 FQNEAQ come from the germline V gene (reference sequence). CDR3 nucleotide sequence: TGTGCCAGCAGGAAACTAGGGGAAGAGACCCAGTACTTC. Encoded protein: CASRKLGEETQYF.

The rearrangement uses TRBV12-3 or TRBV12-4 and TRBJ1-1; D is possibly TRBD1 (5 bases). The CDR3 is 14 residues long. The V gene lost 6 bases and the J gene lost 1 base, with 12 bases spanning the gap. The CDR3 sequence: CASRSRARNTEAFF. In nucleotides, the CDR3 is TGTGCCAGCAGGTCCAGGGCCAGGAACACTGAAGCTTTCTTT.

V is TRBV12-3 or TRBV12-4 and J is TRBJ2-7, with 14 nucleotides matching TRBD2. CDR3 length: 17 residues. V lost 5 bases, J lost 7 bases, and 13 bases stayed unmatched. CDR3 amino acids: CASSLGLAGGPRREQYF. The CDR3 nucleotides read TGTGCCAGCAGTCTAGGACTAGCGGGAGGTCCCAGGAGGGAGCAGTACTTC.

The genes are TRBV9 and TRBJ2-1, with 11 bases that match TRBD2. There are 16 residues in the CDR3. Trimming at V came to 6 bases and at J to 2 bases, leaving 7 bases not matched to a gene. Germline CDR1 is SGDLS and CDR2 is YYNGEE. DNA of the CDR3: TGTGCCAGCACCAGGACTAGCGGGTATGCCTACAATGAGCAGTTCTTC. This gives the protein CASTRTSGYAYNEQFF.

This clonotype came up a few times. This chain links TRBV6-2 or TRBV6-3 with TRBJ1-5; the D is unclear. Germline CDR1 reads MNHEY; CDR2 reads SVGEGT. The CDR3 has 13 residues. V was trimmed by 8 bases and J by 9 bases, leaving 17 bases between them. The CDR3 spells CASSGPNRRPQHF. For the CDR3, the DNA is TGTGCCAGCTCTGGGCCCAACCGCAGGCCCCAGCATTTT.

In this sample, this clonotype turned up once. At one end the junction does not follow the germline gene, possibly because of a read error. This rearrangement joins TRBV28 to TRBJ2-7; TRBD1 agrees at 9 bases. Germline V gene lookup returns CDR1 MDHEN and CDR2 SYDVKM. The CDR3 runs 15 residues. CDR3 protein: CASSLRQGGSYGQYF. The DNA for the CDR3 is TGTGCCAGCAGTTTAAGACAGGGGGGGTCCTACGGGCAGTACTTC. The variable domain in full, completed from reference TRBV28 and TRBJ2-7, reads DVKVTQSSRYLVKRTGEKVFLECVQDMDHENMFWYRQDPGLGLRLIYFSYDVKMKEKGDIPEGYSVSREKKERFSLILESASTNQTSMYLCASSLRQGGSYGQYFGPGTRLTVT.

The CDR3 protein is CASRLPSASTDTQYF. The CDR3 region has the DNA TGTGCCAGCAGACTACCTAGCGCTAGCACAGATACGCAGTATTTT. V usage is TRBV4-2 and J usage is TRBJ2-3; tentatively, D is TRBD2 (6 bases). Trimming took 6 bases from V and 0 from J, leaving 13 bases between them. The CDR3 sequence is 15 residues long. Germline CDR1 and CDR2: LGHNA and YNFKEQ.

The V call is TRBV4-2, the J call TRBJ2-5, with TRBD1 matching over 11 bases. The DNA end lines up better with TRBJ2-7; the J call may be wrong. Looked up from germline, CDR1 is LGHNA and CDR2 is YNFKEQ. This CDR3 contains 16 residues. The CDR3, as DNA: TGTGCCAGCAGCCAAGGGGACGGGACAGGGGGGGACGAGCAGTACTTC. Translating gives CASSQGDGTGGDEQYF.

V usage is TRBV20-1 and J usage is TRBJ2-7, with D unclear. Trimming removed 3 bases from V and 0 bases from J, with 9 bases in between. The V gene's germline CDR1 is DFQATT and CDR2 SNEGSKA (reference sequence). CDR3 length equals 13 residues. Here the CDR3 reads CSASDGGSYEQYF. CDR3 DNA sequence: TGCAGTGCTAGCGACGGCGGCTCCTACGAGCAGTACTTC.

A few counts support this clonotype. DNA for the CDR3: TGTGCCAGCAGTTTATCCCCAGGGGGCCTCGAGCAGTACTTC. Translation: CASSLSPGGLEQYF. The chain joins TRBV28 to TRBJ2-7, with 8 bases that match TRBD1. Germline V lookup: CDR1 MDHEN, CDR2 SYDVKM. After removal of 1 base from V and 6 bases from J, the junction contained 5 bases not matched to a gene. The CDR3 sequence is 14 residues long.